This T cell receptor beta chain was obtained from a study of blood T cells in healthy people across ages (dated by TCRdb to 2014 to 2015). In terms of the full investigation: In model experiments, template switching captured about one uniquely barcoded TCR beta cDNA molecule for every two T cells. Age-related changes in TCR beta repertoire diversity were measured in the study by deep sequencing normalized with unique cDNA molecular identifiers. The donors were divided into four age groups: young (average around 16 years), middle-aged (around 41), aged (around 59) and long-lived (around 80). Using the same blood draw, the study looked at two additional independent replicas of 1 million unique cDNA reads for two donors, one aged 18 to 30 and the other aged 80 or older. What the work shows at the level of the full study, not this receptor alone: There was a strong correlation between observed TCR beta diversity and the percentage of naive T cells measured by flow cytometry. Because profiling used bulk unsorted PBMCs, naive and antigen-experienced compartments could not be compared conclusively. Observed TCR beta diversity per million T cells fell roughly linearly with age, and a significant reduction was already apparent by age around 40. Estimates of total diversity based on one million sequenced T cells were regarded as lower bounds and as underestimates. The long-lived group showed more naive CD4+ T cells, fewer expanded clones and increased TCR diversity than the aged group, suggesting age selection. Donor CMV infection status was unknown, potentially confounding age-related changes in expanded clonotypes.

Systemically healthy Caucasian individuals from Russia, 35 to 50 in total and aged about 6 to 90 years, were included as donors. Each donor gave ten milliliters of peripheral blood, drawn into EDTA-treated Vacutainer tubes. Ficoll-Paque density-gradient centrifugation was used to isolate PBMCs, with at least 6.5 million per sample. Trizol reagent was used to extract total RNA from the PBMCs, yielding at least 5.5 micrograms per sample. Naive CD45RAhigh/CD27high T cell percentages were measured by flow cytometry on a PBMC aliquot from every donor. Sequences MGHRA (CDR1) and YSYEKL (CDR2) are obtained from the germline V gene. Trimming removed 6 bases from V and 5 bases from J, leaving 11 bases between the germline ends. The CDR3 goes from the cysteine to the phenylalanine over 13 residues. Only the CDR3 region is kept as DNA, spanning 39 bases read in frame from base 1. With respect to this clonotype: The specificity of this receptor is unknown. No base qualities exist here, and no much larger clone lies one base off it.

Libraries were prepared through 5' RACE. Sequencing instrument: Illumina HiSeq 2500. A second PCR of roughly 6 to 11 cycles was run with a J-beta primer mix and a sample-barcoded 5' primer. A unique molecular identifier was introduced onto each TCR beta cDNA molecule by a template-switch 5' adaptor carrying 12 random nucleotides. At least 2.5 million CDR3-containing paired-end reads were obtained from each sample. The Mint cDNA synthesis kit, primed by a TRBC-specific oligonucleotide, was used to synthesize first-strand cDNA from all RNA. All cDNA was treated with uracil-DNA glycosylase and then went through a first 18-cycle PCR with the universal primers M1SS and BC2_uni_R. Under the source paper's analysis protocol: For normalization, 1 million high-quality reads, each with a distinct molecular identifier, were randomly selected from each sample. Reads sharing molecular identifiers were discarded rather than binned into consensus sequences. MiTCR, set to a Q25 quality threshold and the strictest error-elimination algorithm, was used for CDR3 identification, clonotype clustering and error correction. Lower-bound total TCR beta diversity was estimated with a nonparametric unseen species model using Euler transformation. TCRdb cleaned the public reads at Q25 with fastp, built clones with MiXCR and kept in-frame beta chains. Entries are consolidated by CDR3 protein sequence, retaining the most common genes and DNA. It is TCRdb's table, rather than the study itself, that gives the V and J calls and clone size. The sample records roughly 550,000 distinct CDR3 sequences, nearly 25% of which are singletons. Under 9% of the sample lies in the top ten.

The same sample was also used in a study of T cells of mothers and their children. The second study's authors report: The donors were nine systemically healthy Caucasian individuals, made up of three mothers and their six children. cDNA synthesis used all of the extracted RNA, with around 1.5 ug of RNA in each 15 ul reaction. In the second PCR, sample barcodes and 2-4 random nucleotides were introduced via the M1S primer. More than 8 million TCR beta CDR3 reads were obtained from each mother, and several million reads were obtained from each child. In both related and unrelated pairs, thymic selection shapes the output of TCR recombination in a similar way, with inherited differences having only a minor effect. Normalized repertoire overlap in related mother-child pairs was always slightly higher than in unrelated mother-child pairs, but the difference was never significant. No persistent microchimeric T cell clones were detected, at a sensitivity of roughly 100 clones per million clonotypes. Deep NGS was used in the study to compare the TCR beta repertoires of mothers and children and to look for features that separate related mother-child pairs from unrelated individuals. The mean age was 40 +/- 4 years for the mothers and approximately 11 +/- 4 years for the children. After adapters were ligated using NEBNext reagents, the libraries underwent 100+100 nt paired-end sequencing on an Illumina HiSeq 2000. Mother and child libraries were prepared a month apart and sequenced in separate runs to prevent cross-contamination. Between 500,000 and 2,000,000 distinct TCR beta clonotypes were identified per donor. Naive TCR beta clonotypes were estimated from low-frequency clonotypes matched to each donor's FACS-determined naive share, without sorting.

The chain is assembled from TRBV4-1 and TRBJ2-1; a tentative D call is TRBD2 (5 bases match). The sample consisted of blood. This receptor was taken from a boy aged 5-17 years in good health. CDR3 region: CASRRTGDNEQFF. The DNA is TGCGCCAGCAGAAGGACTGGGGACAATGAGCAGTTCTTC.